The source of this T cell receptor beta chain is a study of blood T cell repertoires in COVID-19. Study context: Donors in the United States, Italy and Spain gave samples during acute or convalescent COVID-19. PBMCs, B-cell-depleted T cells, or T cells provided the cDNA or gDNA that made up the material.

Original methodology: Cell counts per sample came from amplifying reference gene primers. Sequencing used immunoSEQ multiplex PCR; TCRdb keeps in-frame clones, though not all of them. V, J and clone size are taken as reported in that table, and D and trimming were inferred from the DNA itself. The data show around 140,000 clones, 85% to 90% seen once. The CDR3 has 13 amino acids. In germline, CDR1 is SGHRS, CDR2 YFSETQ. V lost 0 bases and J 5 bases, leaving 8 bases between the germline ends. The origin of this receptor is a woman between 50 and 59 years old with active or convalescent COVID-19. J is TRBJ2-5 and V is TRBV5-1; no clear D gene. What was sequenced was peripheral blood. The CDR3 spells CASSLDPSETQYF. The CDR3 DNA sequence: TGCGCCAGCAGCTTGGATCCCTCCGAGACCCAGTACTTC.